This T cell receptor (beta chain) is from a study of shared T cell receptors in the human thymus. This table comes from immunoSEQ multiplex PCR, and its TCRdb copy is limited to in-frame clones, with some not included. The table shows about 660,000 clones, with approximately 89% occurring only once. This clone occurred once. The CDR3 sequence is 18 residues long. Germline assignment: CDR1 SGHDT and CDR2 YYEEEE. The ends were cut back, 1 base at V and 0 bases at J, with 17 bases in the middle. This sample was also put to use in a study of human thymus T cells. This second report adds: Both thymic and peripheral blood repertoires showed apparently biased V and J usage. Related reports documented highly overlapping thymic repertoires among unrelated individuals.

This receptor was obtained from a boy younger than two with a congenital heart defect. The rearrangement links TRBV5-6 to TRBJ2-1, with D unclear. The specimen was thymocytes. The chain's CDR3 is CASSLPVRSKNSYNEQFF. In DNA, the CDR3 is TGTGCCAGCAGCTTGCCCGTCAGGTCAAAAAACTCCTACAATGAGCAGTTCTTC.